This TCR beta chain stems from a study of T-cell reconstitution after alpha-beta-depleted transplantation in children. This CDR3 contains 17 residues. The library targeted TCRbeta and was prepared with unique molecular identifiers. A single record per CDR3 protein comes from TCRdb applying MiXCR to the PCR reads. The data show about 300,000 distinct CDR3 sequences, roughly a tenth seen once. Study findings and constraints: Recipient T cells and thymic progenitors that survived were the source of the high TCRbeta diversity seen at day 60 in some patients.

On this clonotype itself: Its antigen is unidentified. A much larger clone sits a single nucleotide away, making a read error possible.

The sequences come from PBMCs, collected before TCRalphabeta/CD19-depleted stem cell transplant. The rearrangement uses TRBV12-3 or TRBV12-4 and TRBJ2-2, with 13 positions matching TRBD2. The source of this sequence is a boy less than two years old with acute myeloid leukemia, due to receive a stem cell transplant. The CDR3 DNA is TGTACCAGCAGTTTAGGGATACTAGCGGGAGGGCCCGGGGAGCTGTTTTTT. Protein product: CTSSLGILAGGPGELFF.